Each of the 18 T cell receptor beta chains below was sequenced from the same sample in a study of T-cell reconstitution after alpha-beta-depleted transplantation in children. Unique molecular identifiers were incorporated when the TCRbeta library was constructed. One entry per CDR3 protein results from TCRdb running MiXCR on the PCR reads. The repertoire consists of roughly 420,000 distinct CDR3 sequences, with about 17% occurring once and the leading ten covering about 32%. Material: PBMCs, mostly from graft donor cells, obtained 360 days after TCRalphabeta/CD19-depleted stem cell transplant. These receptors were obtained from a boy under two years old who had a stem cell transplant for Wiskott-Aldrich syndrome, so the T cells may come from the graft donor.

This clonotype was recorded a few times. The rearrangement links TRBV7-2 to TRBJ2-3; tentative D call: TRBD1 (5 bases). The CDR3 runs to 12 residues. CDR1 SGHTA and CDR2 FQGNSA come from the germline V gene. Trimming removed 1 base at V and 13 bases at J, with 12 bases between. The CDR3 protein is CASSLEGWGEYF. CDR3 DNA: TGTGCCAGCAGCTTAGAAGGGTGGGGCGAGTATTTT. The complete variable domain, with remaining parts taken from reference TRBV7-2 and TRBJ2-3, reads GAGVSQSPSNKVTEKGKDVELRCDPISGHTALYWYRQSLGQGLEFLIYFQGNSAPDKSGLPSDRFSAERTGGSVSTLTIQRTQQEDSAVYLCASSLEGWGEYFGPGTRLTVL.

This clonotype has ten or more counts. This chain links TRBV6-5 with TRBJ1-2, with unresolved D. The CDR3 is made up of 13 amino acids. Germline V gene sequence: CDR1 MNHEY, CDR2 SVGAGI. The V end was cut by 5 bases, the J end by 4 bases, with 11 bases between. Written as DNA, the CDR3 is TGTGCCAGCAGTATGGCAGGCGGCTATGGCTACACCTTC. Protein: CASSMAGGYGYTF.

The chain links TRBV4-3 to TRBJ1-1; no clear D gene. The CDR3 loop spans 15 amino acids. V was pared by 4 bases and J by 8 bases, with 20 bases between. Germline V gene lookup returns CDR1 LGHNA and CDR2 YSLEER. For the CDR3, the DNA is TGCGCCAGCAGCCTAAGAGGCACTTCCACTGAGGAAGCTTTCTTT. It codes for CASSLRGTSTEEAFF.

The CDR3 sequence is CATGKGGGNQPQHF. In DNA, the CDR3 is TGTGCCACCGGGAAGGGCGGAGGCAATCAGCCCCAGCATTTT. This chain connects TRBV15 to TRBJ1-5, with unresolved D. Deletions cut 8 bases from V and 2 bases from J, with 13 bases between. The CDR3 covers 14 residues. The germline CDR1 and CDR2 sequences are LNHNV and YYDKDF (reference sequence).

This clonotype was observed a few times. The chain recombines TRBV29-1 with TRBJ2-7; D unclear. V lost 1 base and J lost 1, with 5 bases in between. Germline CDR1 SQVTM, CDR2 ANQGSEA. The length of the CDR3 is 12 residues. The CDR3 bases are TGCAGCGTTGAAGTCTATTCCTACGAGCAGTACTTC. The encoded protein is CSVEVYSYEQYF.

This clonotype was counted a few times. The chain carries TRBV27 and TRBJ2-7; TRBD1 matches at 7 bases. CDR3 length equals 12 residues. V dropped 6 bases and J dropped 9; count of bases not matched to a gene: 8. Per the germline V gene, CDR1 is MNHEY and CDR2 is SMNVEV (reference sequence). The CDR3 nucleotides read TGTGCCAGCAGCCAAGTACAGGGGACGCAGTACTTC. Its translation is CASSQVQGTQYF.

The gene calls are TRBV5-1 and TRBJ1-1; D remains ambiguous. This CDR3 has 15 residues. Per germline, CDR1 SGHRS and CDR2 YFSETQ. Trimming cost V 1 base and J 2 bases, with 12 bases left between them. The CDR3 protein is CASSLFGRINTEAFF. CDR3 coding DNA: TGCGCCAGCAGCTTGTTCGGCAGGATAAACACTGAAGCTTTCTTT.

The sample holds many counts of this clonotype. The rearrangement uses TRBV7-8 and TRBJ2-7; no reliable D call. Germline V gene data show CDR1 as SGHVS and CDR2 as FQNEAQ. V gave up 5 bases and J gave up 4 bases, with 12 bases separating them. The CDR3 consists of 13 residues. The CDR3 DNA follows: TGTGCCAGCAGCCGAACTGGGTGGTACGAGCAGTACTTC. This codes for CASSRTGWYEQYF.

This clonotype was detected a few times. J is TRBJ2-5 and V is TRBV20-1; D may be TRBD1 (5 bases). The germline CDR1 and CDR2 sequences are DFQATT and SNEGSKA (reference sequence). V lost 5 bases to trimming and J lost 2 bases, with 6 bases between them. The CDR3 runs 11 residues. The CDR3 nucleotides read TGCAGTGCTGGACATCAAGAGACCCAGTACTTC. It specifies CSAGHQETQYF.

V usage is TRBV7-2 and J usage is TRBJ2-2, with 9 bases fitting TRBD1. Germline V gene sequence: CDR1 SGHTA, CDR2 FQGNSA. The CDR3 has 15 amino acids. Trimming at V came to 2 bases and at J to 6 bases, leaving 4 bases not matched to a gene. The DNA for the CDR3 is TGTGCCAGCAGCTTATGGACAGGGGAGGCCGGGGAGCTGTTTTTT. It is translated as CASSLWTGEAGELFF.

There are a few counts of this clonotype. V usage is TRBV20-1 and J usage is TRBJ2-3; no definite D call. CDR1 and CDR2 from the germline V gene are DFQATT and SNEGSKA (reference sequence). V shed 3 bases and J shed 1 base, with 11 bases lying between them. There are 14 residues in the CDR3. In DNA form, the CDR3 reads TGCAGTGCTAGTGGGGTCCCAGGCACAGATACGCAGTATTTT. It encodes CSASGVPGTDTQYF.

This sequence joins TRBV10-3 and TRBJ2-2, with 11 bases matching TRBD1. Losses at the gene ends were 6 bases for V and 7 bases for J; bases not matched to a gene: 10. Per germline, CDR1 ENHRY and CDR2 SYGVKD. The CDR3 runs 16 residues. The CDR3 coding sequence is TGTGCCATCAGAGCCGGGACAGGGGGACTAGGCGGGGAGCTGTTTTTT. It codes for CAIRAGTGGLGGELFF.

The chain joins TRBV5-1 to TRBJ2-1, with D possibly TRBD1 on 5 matching bases. CDR1 and CDR2 from the germline V gene are SGHRS and YFSETQ. The V end lost 0 bases, the J end lost 4 bases, and 11 bases lay between the germline ends. The CDR3 is 15 residues long. The CDR3 reads CASSLEGARYNEQFF. The CDR3 nucleotides read TGCGCCAGCAGCTTGGAAGGGGCGCGGTACAATGAGCAGTTCTTC.

This clonotype appeared a few times. CDR3 sequence (DNA): TGTGCCACCAGTGACCCGGGACAGGGGAAGGCAGATACGCAGTATTTT. The encoded protein is CATSDPGQGKADTQYF. This chain uses TRBV24-1 with TRBJ2-3; 10 bases line up with TRBD1. CDR1 is KGHDR and CDR2 is SFDVKD in the germline V gene. The CDR3 covers 16 residues. V was pared by 4 bases and J by 4 bases, with 7 bases of the junction left unmatched.

Only a few counts were recorded for this clonotype. The CDR3 sequence is CASSEGVYGYTF. CDR3 nucleotides: TGTGCCAGCAGTGAAGGGGTCTATGGCTACACCTTC. The chain joins TRBV25-1 to TRBJ1-2, with unresolved D. The CDR3 has 12 residues. V was cut by 2 bases and J by 4 bases, with 5 bases left in between. Germline V gene sequence: CDR1 MGHDK, CDR2 SYGVNS.

This clonotype was observed at least ten times. V is TRBV7-4 and J is TRBJ2-1, with 12 bases aligning to TRBD2. V lost 5 bases to trimming and J lost 4 bases; unmatched junction nucleotides: 6. The CDR3 has 16 residues. Germline CDR1 SGHVT, CDR2 SQSDAQ. DNA of the CDR3: TGTGCCAGCAGCCTCAGGACTAGCGGGGTATACAATGAGCAGTTCTTC. Its translation: CASSLRTSGVYNEQFF.

This clonotype was seen a few times. This chain uses TRBV18 with TRBJ1-4; D ambiguous. Germline V gene data show CDR1 as KGHSH and CDR2 as LQKENI. V dropped 4 bases and J dropped 0 bases, with 12 bases sitting between them. The CDR3 length is 16 residues. The CDR3 spells CASSRAAGATNEKLFF. The DNA of the CDR3 is TGTGCCAGCTCACGGGCAGCGGGTGCAACTAATGAAAAACTGTTTTTT.

At least ten counts were recorded for this clonotype. The gene calls are TRBV28 and TRBJ2-3; TRBD1 is a possible D gene (5 bases). The CDR3 sequence is 15 residues long. The germline V gene has CDR1 MDHEN and CDR2 SYDVKM. The V gene lost 1 base and the J gene lost 1 base, with 9 bases spanning the gap. CDR3 DNA: TGTGCCAGCAGTTTATCAGGGAAGGGCACAGATACGCAGTATTTT. It yields the protein CASSLSGKGTDTQYF.